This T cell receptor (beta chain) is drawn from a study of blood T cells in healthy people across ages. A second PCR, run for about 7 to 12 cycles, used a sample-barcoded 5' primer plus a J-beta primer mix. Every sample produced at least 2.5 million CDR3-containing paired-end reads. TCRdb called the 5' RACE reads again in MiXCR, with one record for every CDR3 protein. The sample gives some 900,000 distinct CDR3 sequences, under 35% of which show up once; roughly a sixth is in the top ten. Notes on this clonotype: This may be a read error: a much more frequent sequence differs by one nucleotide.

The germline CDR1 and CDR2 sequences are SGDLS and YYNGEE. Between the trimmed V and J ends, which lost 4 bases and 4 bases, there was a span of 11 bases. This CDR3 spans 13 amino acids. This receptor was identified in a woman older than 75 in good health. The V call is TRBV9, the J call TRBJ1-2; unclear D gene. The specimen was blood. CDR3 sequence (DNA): TGTGCCAGCAGCTCCTCGGGGTGCTATGGCTACACCTTC. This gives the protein CASSSSGCYGYTF.